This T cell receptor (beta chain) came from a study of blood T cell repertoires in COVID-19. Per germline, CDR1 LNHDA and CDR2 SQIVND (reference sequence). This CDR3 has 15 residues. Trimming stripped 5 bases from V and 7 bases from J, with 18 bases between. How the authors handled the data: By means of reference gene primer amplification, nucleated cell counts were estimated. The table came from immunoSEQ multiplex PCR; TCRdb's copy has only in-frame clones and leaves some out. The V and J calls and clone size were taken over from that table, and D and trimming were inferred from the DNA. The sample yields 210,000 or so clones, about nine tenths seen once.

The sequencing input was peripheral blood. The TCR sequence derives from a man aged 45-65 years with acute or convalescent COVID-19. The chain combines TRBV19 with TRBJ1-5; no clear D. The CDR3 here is CASSFGSGEGQPQHF. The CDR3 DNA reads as TGTGCCAGTAGTTTTGGGTCGGGAGAGGGACAGCCCCAGCATTTT.